This T cell receptor beta chain was observed in a study of cytomegalovirus exposure and HLA in healthy donors. In regard to this clone: Its cognate antigen is unknown.

Study-level results: A later analysis showed HLA-associated TCR beta chains outstripping equally common others in clonal expansion. High sensitivity and specificity were reportedly achieved when the classifier diagnosed cytomegalovirus status.

The CDR3 is 14 amino acids. V was clipped by 5 bases and J by 7 bases; unmatched bases: 6. Germline-derived CDR1 and CDR2 are SGDLS and YYNGEE. Use of 60 Vbeta and 13 Jbeta primers characterized the PCR. Assay used: immunoSEQ multiplex PCR; TCRdb lists only in-frame clones, some missing. The sample is made up of around 150,000 clones, and the top ten hold around 1.4% of it. The sequence was collected from a woman aged 55 to 70 in good health and CMV-seronegative. Sequencing was carried out using PBMCs. V gene TRBV9 combines with J gene TRBJ1-6; 7 nucleotides align to TRBD1. The CDR3 DNA reads TGTGCCAGCAGATCCGGGACAGACAATTCACCCCTCCACTTT. Amino acids: CASRSGTDNSPLHF.